This is a list of T cell receptor beta chains from one sample in a study of technical replicates of blood from four donors. The data were produced by immunoSEQ multiplex PCR, yet TCRdb's version contains in-frame clones alone and is incomplete. The table shows 55,000 to 80,000 clones, with around 92% occurring only once. Sequencing was carried out using PBMCs. The receptors shown here come from a human donor in good health. Some clones in this sample may be carry-over from other donors' samples. CDR3s include the opening cysteine and the closing phenylalanine or tryptophan. The order of the fields is V gene, CDR3 length, clone size, J gene, D gene, CDR3 DNA, CDR3 protein. The D gene is left open where the match is weak. Size is stated for part of the rows, as once, few or many counts, or as a class when the clone is expanded.

>TRBV19|14|-|TRBJ2-1|-
TGTGCCACCTCAATCGGCGGTAGCGCCAATGAGCAGTTCTTC
CATSIGGSANEQFF
>TRBV7-3|15|-|TRBJ2-7|-
TGTGCCAGCAGCTTAGGCCAGGGGTCTACGTACGAGCAGTACTTC
CASSLGQGSTYEQYF
>TRBV9|14|few|TRBJ2-2|-
TGTGCCAGCAGCGCGGGACTGCGGAGCGGGGAGCTGTTTTTT
CASSAGLRSGELFF
>TRBV5-1|18|-|TRBJ1-1|TRBD1
TGCGCCAGCAACCACGACCCGGGACAGGGGCCCATGAACACTGAAGCTTTCTTT
CASNHDPGQGPMNTEAFF
>TRBV7-6|16|-|TRBJ2-2|-
TGTGCCAGCAGCTTAGCGGCGGGCGCGCGGACCGGGGAGCTGTTTTTT
CASSLAAGARTGELFF
>TRBV2|15|-|TRBJ2-1|-
TGTGCCAGCACAATTGAGGGGGTGCTTGGCAATGAGCAGTTCTTC
CASTIEGVLGNEQFF
>TRBV7-8|17|-|TRBJ2-3|TRBD2
TGTGCCAGCAGCGGCCGGCTAGCGGGGCGAAGCACAGATACGCAGTATTTT
CASSGRLAGRSTDTQYF
>TRBV15|14|-|TRBJ1-2|-
TGTGCCACCAGCAGAGATGTAGGGGATTATGGCTACACCTTC
CATSRDVGDYGYTF
>TRBV2|17|-|TRBJ2-4|TRBD1
TGTGCCAGCAGTCCCCCGGGACAGGGCTTAGCCAAAAACATTCAGTACTTC
CASSPPGQGLAKNIQYF
>TRBV10-3|12|-|TRBJ1-1|-
TGTGCCACTCTTTCCGGGAACACTGAAGCTTTCTTT
CATLSGNTEAFF